A selection of T cell receptor beta chains follows, all from one sample in a study of blood T cells in healthy people across ages. TCRdb called the 5' RACE reads again in MiXCR, with one record for every CDR3 protein. Of over 950,000 distinct CDR3 sequences listed, approximately 38% were seen once; the top ten hold roughly 13%. The sequencing sample was made of blood. These receptors were taken from a man aged 18 to 30 in good health. CDR3s include the opening cysteine and the closing phenylalanine or tryptophan. A D gene is named only where the DNA matches it firmly. Clone size is stated in some rows and not others, as once, few, many or a class when expanded.

V gene	J gene	D gene	clone size	CDR3 DNA	CDR3 protein
TRBV2	TRBJ1-4	-	-	TGTGCCAGCAGTGAAGGAAGAACAACAACAAATGAAAAACTGTTTTTT	CASSEGRTTTNEKLFF
TRBV12-3/TRBV12-4	TRBJ1-6	-	-	TGTGCCAGCAGACCCGGACAGCCCAATTCACCCCTCCACTTT	CASRPGQPNSPLHF
TRBV27	TRBJ1-2	TRBD1	-	TGTGCCAGCAGTTGGGAGAGGGGGCAACGAAGTGGCTACACCTTC	CASSWERGQRSGYTF
TRBV4-2	TRBJ2-7	TRBD2	few	TGTGCCAGCAGCCCTCGCGGACTAGCGGGGGATTACGAGCAGTACTTC	CASSPRGLAGDYEQYF
TRBV2	TRBJ1-5	-	-	TGTGCCAGCAGTGAGGTAGAAGGTCAGCCCCAGCATTTT	CASSEVEGQPQHF
TRBV20-1	TRBJ2-5	TRBD2	few	TGCAGTGCTGCCGGGCTAGCGGGCTTACTTCAAGAGACCCAGTACTTC	CSAAGLAGLLQETQYF
TRBV2	TRBJ1-2	-	-	TGTGCCAGCAGTGGGGGCGGCTATGGCTACACCTTC	CASSGGGYGYTF
TRBV6-6	TRBJ2-5	-	many	TGTGCCAGCCAGTACCAAGAGACCCAGTACTTC	CASQYQETQYF
TRBV6-5	TRBJ2-1	-	many	TGTGCCAGCAGTTCCGGGACGGAGCCATACAATGAGCAGTTCTTC	CASSSGTEPYNEQFF
TRBV10-2	TRBJ2-4	TRBD2	-	TGCGCCAGCTCATCCGGACTTAGCGGGGGGATTCAGTACTTC	CASSSGLSGGIQYF
TRBV7-9	TRBJ2-2	-	-	TGTGCCAGCAGCTTCTTGGGCTCTGAAACCGGGGAGCTGTTTTTT	CASSFLGSETGELFF
TRBV12-3/TRBV12-4	TRBJ1-1	TRBD1	-	TGTGCCAGCAGGACAGGGGTCGACGCTGAAGCTTTCTTT	CASRTGVDAEAFF
TRBV7-9	TRBJ2-3	-	-	TGTGCCAGCAGCTTAGATGCTGGGGGAAACACAGATACGCAGTATTTT	CASSLDAGGNTDTQYF
TRBV6-5	TRBJ1-6	-	few	TGTGCCACCGTTGAATCGGTCAATTCACCCCTCCACTTT	CATVESVNSPLHF
TRBV5-5	TRBJ1-4	TRBD1	few	TGTGCCAGCAGCTTGGGACAGGGGGTAGGGGCAACTAATGAAAAACTGTTTTTT	CASSLGQGVGATNEKLFF
TRBV29-1	TRBJ2-2	TRBD1	-	TGCAGCGTCGGAAGAGCAGGGGGCACCGGGGAGCTGTTTTTT	CSVGRAGGTGELFF
TRBV15	TRBJ1-1	-	-	TGTGCCACCAGCAGAGATCTGGGGGTCGACACTGAAGCTTTCTTT	CATSRDLGVDTEAFF
TRBV4-1	TRBJ2-1	-	-	TGCGCCAGCAGCCAAGAAAGGGGGGGGCTCAATGAGCAGTTCTTC	CASSQERGGLNEQFF
TRBV4-3	TRBJ2-5	-	many	TGCGCCAGCAGCCAATTCCAGGGGAGTGGAGAGACCCAGTACTTC	CASSQFQGSGETQYF
TRBV10-3	TRBJ2-3	TRBD2	-	TGTGCCATCAGTGATGGGACTAGCGGGGGGCCAAGCACAGATACGCAGTATTTT	CAISDGTSGGPSTDTQYF
TRBV4-1	TRBJ1-1	-	-	TGCGCCAGCAGCTCTCCGGGGGGAAGAACTGAAGCTTTCTTT	CASSSPGGRTEAFF
TRBV12-3/TRBV12-4	TRBJ1-2	-	-	TGTGCCAGCAGTTTATGGGACGTGAACACCTTC	CASSLWDVNTF
TRBV5-1	TRBJ1-4	-	-	TGCGCCAGCAGCTTGGTTTCAGCTAATGAAAAACTGTTTTTT	CASSLVSANEKLFF
TRBV9	TRBJ1-1	-	once	TGTGCCAGCAGCCCCCATCAGGGTTCAGCTAAAGCTTTCTTT	CASSPHQGSAKAFF